These 26 T cell receptor beta chains share one sample of origin, sequenced in a study of CD8 T cells in Susac syndrome. RNA, at roughly 0.5 to 1 ug, was reverse transcribed with random hexamers. TCRdb independently ran MiXCR on the immunoSEQ multiplex PCR reads; one entry per CDR3 protein. The table lists about 190,000 distinct CDR3 sequences, 95% of them singletons. The sample comprised CD8+ T cells from PBMCs. These receptors originate from a human donor with Susac syndrome.

The genes are TRBV12-3 or TRBV12-4 and TRBJ2-7; TRBD1 agrees at 8 bases. J was trimmed by 3 bases and V by 3 bases; bases with no gene match: 4. This CDR3 spans 14 amino acids. The CDR3 DNA reads TGTGCCAGCAGTTTGACAGGGGAAGGCTACGAGCAGTACTTC. It translates to CASSLTGEGYEQYF.

In its sample, this clonotype was seen once. The V and J genes are TRBV19 and TRBJ2-2; D is unresolved. Germline V gene sequence: CDR1 LNHDA, CDR2 SQIVND (reference sequence). The CDR3 contains 13 residues. Trimming stripped 2 bases from V and 6 bases from J, with 7 bases between. The CDR3 loop reads CASSIISPGELFF. In DNA, the CDR3 is TGTGCCAGTAGTATAATCTCCCCCGGGGAGCTGTTTTTT. The variable domain in full, completed from reference TRBV19 and TRBJ2-2, reads DGGITQSPKYLFRKEGQNVTLSCEQNLNHDAMYWYRQDPGQGLRLIYYSQIVNDFQKGDIAEGYSVSREKKESFPLTVTSAQKNPTAFYLCASSIISPGELFFGEGSRLTVL.

This clonotype was observed a few times. This chain links TRBV9 with TRBJ2-3, with 8 bases aligning to TRBD2. The CDR3 loop spans 13 amino acids. Per germline, CDR1 SGDLS and CDR2 YYNGEE. V was pared by 5 bases and J by 4 bases, with 3 bases of the junction left unmatched. CDR3 sequence: CASSSGASDTQYF. The CDR3 nucleotides are TGTGCCAGCAGTAGCGGGGCCTCAGATACGCAGTATTTT. The variable domain in full, completed from reference TRBV9 and TRBJ2-3, reads DSGVTQTPKHLITATGQRVTLRCSPRSGDLSVYWYQQSLDQGLQFLIQYYNGEERAKGNILERFSAQQFPDLHSELNLSSLELGDSALYFCASSSGASDTQYFGPGTRLTVL.

V usage is TRBV7-3 and J usage is TRBJ2-7; weak D call: TRBD2 (5 bases). CDR1 SGHTA and CDR2 FQGTGA come from the germline V gene. Trimming left V 0 bases short and J 4 bases short, with 13 bases between. This CDR3 is built from 15 residues. CDR3 residues: CASSLTPGREYEQYF. The CDR3, as DNA: TGTGCCAGCAGCTTAACCCCGGGAAGGGAGTACGAGCAGTACTTC.

The V gene is TRBV29-1, the J gene TRBJ1-1, with 7 bases matching TRBD1. Germline V gene lookup returns CDR1 SQVTM and CDR2 ANQGSEA. After removal of 6 bases from V and 8 bases from J, the junction contained 6 bases not matched to a gene. CDR3 size: 11 residues. The CDR3 DNA is TGCAGCGTAGTACAGGGGAGGGAAGCTTTCTTT. It codes for CSVVQGREAFF.

In this sample, this clonotype turned up once. The chain uses TRBV6-5 and TRBJ2-7; weak D call: TRBD1 (5 bases). There are 15 residues in the CDR3. V was trimmed by 3 bases and J by 1 base, leaving 13 bases between them. Germline values: CDR1 MNHEY, CDR2 SVGAGI. The CDR3 spells CASSYGAGPSYEQYF. CDR3 sequence (DNA): TGTGCCAGCAGTTATGGGGCAGGTCCGTCCTACGAGCAGTACTTC.

This clonotype was counted a single time. The chain carries TRBV19 and TRBJ2-7; possibly TRBD2 for D (5 bases). The CDR3 length is 14 residues. CDR1 and CDR2 from the germline V gene are LNHDA and SQIVND (reference sequence). The ends were cut back, 3 bases at V and 6 bases at J, with 15 bases in the middle. The CDR3 here is CASSITGIGSEQYF. CDR3 nucleotide sequence: TGTGCCAGTAGTATTACGGGGATAGGTTCCGAGCAGTACTTC.

The chain is built from TRBV19 and TRBJ2-4; 8 nucleotides align to TRBD1. Germline assignment: CDR1 LNHDA and CDR2 SQIVND (reference sequence). The CDR3 consists of 13 residues. Germline trimming cut 3 bases from V and 7 bases from J; bases unmatched to any gene: 2. The CDR3 bases are TGTGCCAGTAGTATCCAGGGGGCGAACATTCAGTACTTC. Translating it yields CASSIQGANIQYF.

The chain is built from TRBV3-1 and TRBJ2-5; unclear D gene. The CDR3 runs to 12 residues. The V end lost 0 bases, the J end lost 7 bases, and 6 bases lay between the germline ends. The germline V gene encodes CDR1 LGHDT and CDR2 YNNKEL (reference sequence). For the CDR3, the DNA is TGTGCCAGCAGCCAAGATCCAGGGACCCAGTACTTC. It specifies CASSQDPGTQYF.

The V gene is TRBV18, the J gene TRBJ2-1; 11 positions agree with TRBD2. The trim removed 2 bases at V and 3 bases at J, leaving 12 bases unmatched. Germline CDR1 and CDR2: KGHSH and LQKENI. This CDR3 spans 19 amino acids. In DNA, the CDR3 is TGTGCCAGCTCACCAATGACTAGCGGGACCGGCGGGGGCTACAATGAGCAGTTCTTC. The encoded protein is CASSPMTSGTGGGYNEQFF.

The chain couples TRBV7-9 to TRBJ2-7; TRBD2 matches 9 bases. Per germline, CDR1 SEHNR and CDR2 FQNEAQ (reference sequence). The CDR3 length is 13 residues. J gave up 5 bases and V 10 bases, and 9 bases lay outside the gene matches. CDR3 sequence: CAIQRREGHEQYF. DNA of the CDR3: TGTGCCATACAGAGGCGGGAGGGCCACGAGCAGTACTTC.

The rearrangement uses TRBV6-5 and TRBJ2-3; 10 bases align to TRBD1. The CDR3 is made up of 18 amino acids. Per the germline V gene, CDR1 is MNHEY and CDR2 is SVGAGI. J lost 10 bases, V lost 0 bases, and 16 bases had no gene match. CDR3 bases: TGTGCCAGCAGTTACTCGACGGGGTTGGGACAGGGGACCCCCGCGCAGTATTTT. Translating it yields CASSYSTGLGQGTPAQYF.

J is TRBJ2-5 and V is TRBV4-2; D possibly corresponds to TRBD1 (5 bases). There are 13 residues in the CDR3. Per germline, CDR1 LGHNA and CDR2 YNFKEQ. The V end lost 4 bases, the J end lost 4 bases, and 10 bases lay between the germline ends. CDR3 coding DNA: TGTGCCAGCAGCCCGCCCAGGGCAGAGACCCAGTACTTC. The encoded protein is CASSPPRAETQYF.

The J gene is TRBJ1-4, the V gene TRBV27; D is undetermined. V was shortened by 4 bases and J by 10 bases, with 19 bases between the two germline ends. The CDR3 sequence is 15 residues long. The germline gives CDR1 MNHEY, CDR2 SMNVEV (reference sequence). CDR3 residues: CASSSRRPTSGKLFF. CDR3 nucleotide sequence: TGTGCCAGCAGTTCCCGCCGGCCGACTTCAGGAAAACTGTTTTTT.

V gene TRBV7-8 combines with J gene TRBJ2-1; unclear D gene. Trimming took 7 bases from V and 6 from J, leaving 13 bases between them. Looked up from germline, CDR1 is SGHVS and CDR2 is FQNEAQ. The CDR3 totals 13 residues. In DNA, the CDR3 is TGTGCCAGCAACCTCCCAGGACGCAATGAGCAGTTCTTC. Amino acid sequence: CASNLPGRNEQFF.

This clonotype was seen just once. The chain combines TRBV20-1 with TRBJ2-1, with 8 bases fitting TRBD2. Germline lookup yields CDR1 DFQATT and CDR2 SNEGSKA (reference sequence). The junction had 5 bases not matched to a gene; V was cut back by 4 bases and J by 6 bases. This CDR3 is built from 13 residues. Here the CDR3 reads CSATGTRGNEQFF. The CDR3 DNA is TGCAGTGCTACAGGGACTAGAGGCAATGAGCAGTTCTTC.

This chain links TRBV30 with TRBJ1-1, with D possibly being TRBD1 (6 bases). CDR3 length: 13 residues. Germline V gene sequence: CDR1 GTSNPN, CDR2 SVGIG (reference sequence). The V and J ends lost 7 bases and 4 bases respectively, with 16 bases between them. Here the CDR3 reads CAYRVGSSTEAFF. In DNA form, the CDR3 reads TGTGCCTACAGGGTAGGTAGTAGCACTGAAGCTTTCTTT.

This sequence joins TRBV7-9 and TRBJ1-2; no clear D gene. The CDR3 is made up of 12 amino acids. Germline CDR1 reads SEHNR; CDR2 reads FQNEAQ (reference sequence). With 5 bases removed from V and 8 bases from J, the gap between germline ends came to 12 bases. CDR3 sequence (DNA): TGTGCCAGCAGCGGAAGGAATCGAGGCTACACCTTC. Translation: CASSGRNRGYTF.

The chain uses TRBV9 and TRBJ2-3; D not resolved. Germline CDR1 SGDLS, CDR2 YYNGEE. Deletions cut 3 bases from V and 0 bases from J, with 5 bases between. This CDR3 is 13 amino acids long. CDR3 DNA: TGTGCCAGCAGCGGGATGAGCACAGATACGCAGTATTTT. Residues: CASSGMSTDTQYF. The full variable domain, completed using reference TRBV9 and TRBJ2-3, is DSGVTQTPKHLITATGQRVTLRCSPRSGDLSVYWYQQSLDQGLQFLIQYYNGEERAKGNILERFSAQQFPDLHSELNLSSLELGDSALYFCASSGMSTDTQYFGPGTRLTVL.

The chain combines TRBV6-1 with TRBJ2-2, with 16 bases identical to TRBD2. Unmatched junction bases numbered 4, after V lost 0 bases and J lost 3 bases. This CDR3 has 19 amino acids. CDR1 and CDR2 from the germline V gene are MNHNS and SASEGT. The CDR3 loop is CASSEAGLAGGPYTGELFF. The CDR3 DNA reads as TGTGCCAGCAGTGAAGCGGGACTAGCGGGAGGGCCGTACACCGGGGAGCTGTTTTTT.

The chain recombines TRBV10-3 with TRBJ2-5; a possible D gene is TRBD2 (5 bases). The germline V and J ends were trimmed by 5 bases and 2 bases, with 15 bases remaining between them. Germline CDR1 is ENHRY and CDR2 is SYGVKD. This CDR3 contains 15 residues. The CDR3 protein is CAISRGPGDQETQYF. The DNA of the CDR3 is TGTGCCATCAGTAGAGGGCCAGGAGATCAAGAGACCCAGTACTTC.

The rearrangement uses TRBV7-8 and TRBJ2-5; the D gene is possibly TRBD1 (5 bases). V was cut by 0 bases and J by 4 bases, with 6 bases left in between. Germline lookup yields CDR1 SGHVS and CDR2 FQNEAQ. The CDR3 extends over 13 amino acids. CDR3 sequence reads: CASSLAGVETQYF. The CDR3 nucleotides are TGTGCCAGCAGCTTAGCAGGGGTAGAGACCCAGTACTTC.

The chain combines TRBV13 with TRBJ2-2, with D possibly TRBD2 on 6 matching bases. The germline V gene has CDR1 PRHDT and CDR2 FYEKMQ (reference sequence). This CDR3 comprises 15 residues. The V end lost 5 bases, the J end lost 6 bases, and 16 bases lay between the germline ends. CDR3 loop: CASSPSVILPGELFF. The CDR3, as DNA: TGTGCCAGCAGCCCTAGCGTTATCCTACCCGGGGAGCTGTTTTTT.

This clonotype appeared once. The CDR3 bases are TGCAGCGTGACAGGGGGCGGAGGGGATGGCTACACCTTC. Translated: CSVTGGGGDGYTF. The V and J genes are TRBV29-1 and TRBJ1-2, with 10 positions matching TRBD1. CDR3 length: 13 residues. Germline CDR1 is SQVTM and CDR2 is ANQGSEA. V shed 6 bases and J 6 bases; nucleotides not matched to a gene: 7.

This chain connects TRBV11-3 to TRBJ2-7; 8 bases match TRBD2. Germline V gives CDR1 SGHNT, CDR2 YENEEA. The CDR3 covers 14 residues. J gave up 3 bases and V 2 bases, and 3 bases lay outside the gene matches. CDR3 in amino acids: CASSLFSGDYEQYF. CDR3 in DNA: TGTGCCAGCAGCTTATTTAGCGGGGACTACGAGCAGTACTTC. Using reference TRBV11-3 and TRBJ2-7 for the parts outside the CDR3, the full variable domain is EAGVVQSPRYKIIEKKQPVAFWCNPISGHNTLYWYLQNLGQGPELLIRYENEEAVDDSQLPKDRFSAERLKGVDSTLKIQPAELGDSAVYLCASSLFSGDYEQYFGPGTRLTVT.

The genes are TRBV28 and TRBJ2-5; TRBD1 is a possible D gene (6 bases). Trimming left V 8 bases short and J 4 bases short, with 26 bases between. The CDR3 has 17 amino acids. The germline V gene encodes CDR1 MDHEN and CDR2 SYDVKM. CDR3 protein: CASGTARDPLGGETQYF. CDR3 DNA: TGTGCCAGCGGGACGGCCCGGGACCCCCTAGGGGGAGAGACCCAGTACTTC. Full variable domain (missing parts from reference TRBV28 and TRBJ2-5): DVKVTQSSRYLVKRTGEKVFLECVQDMDHENMFWYRQDPGLGLRLIYFSYDVKMKEKGDIPEGYSVSREKKERFSLILESASTNQTSMYLCASGTARDPLGGETQYFGPGTRLLVL.